Listed below are T cell receptor beta chains from one sample, sequenced in a study of beta chain features in type 1 diabetes. Data came from immunoSEQ multiplex PCR; TCRdb stores just in-frame clones and leaves some out. The repertoire holds hundreds of thousands of clones, with around an eighth as singletons. The specimen was naive CD4+ T cells from blood. These receptors originate from a man between 18 and 35 years old with type 1 diabetes. The CDR3 runs from the conserved cysteine through the conserved F or W. Each record gives: CDR3 protein, CDR3 DNA, V gene, CDR3 length, J gene, clone size, D gene. D genes are given only for firm matches. The listing skips clone size in some rows; elsewhere it reads once, few, many or a size class.

CASSVLDFNTGELFF | TGTGCCAGCAGTGTTCTAGACTTTAACACCGGGGAGCTGTTTTTT | TRBV2 | 15 | TRBJ2-2 | few | -
CASSQHRDPGNDNSPLHF | TGCGCCAGCAGCCAACACCGGGACCCGGGTAACGATAATTCACCCCTCCACTTT | TRBV4-1 | 18 | TRBJ1-6 | - | -
CASRLGGGETQYF | TGTGCCAGCAGATTGGGAGGGGGGGAGACCCAGTACTTC | TRBV6-6 | 13 | TRBJ2-5 | - | -
CASSLHSGNTIYF | TGTGCCAGCAGCCTACACTCTGGAAACACCATATATTTT | TRBV14 | 13 | TRBJ1-3 | few | -
CASNPRTGVSDEQYF | TGTGCCAGCAACCCCAGGACGGGGGTTTCGGACGAGCAGTACTTC | TRBV2 | 15 | TRBJ2-7 | - | -
CASSQGQGPSYEQYF | TGTGCCAGCTCACAAGGACAGGGGCCCTCCTACGAGCAGTACTTC | TRBV18 | 15 | TRBJ2-7 | - | TRBD1
CAIGYGGGNEQFF | TGTGCCATTGGTTATGGGGGTGGCAATGAGCAGTTCTTC | TRBV10-3 | 13 | TRBJ2-1 | few | -
CASTGTAFNEQFF | TGTGCCAGTACCGGGACAGCTTTTAATGAGCAGTTCTTC | TRBV7-9 | 13 | TRBJ2-1 | - | TRBD1
CASKDSSDTQYF | TGTGCCAGCAAGGATAGCTCAGATACGCAGTATTTT | TRBV2 | 12 | TRBJ2-3 | few | -
CASSSHPGQGETQYF | TGTGCCAGCAGCTCCCACCCGGGACAGGGAGAGACCCAGTACTTC | TRBV7-9 | 15 | TRBJ2-5 | - | TRBD1
CASSEAAGTDYGYTF | TGTGCCAGCAGTGAAGCAGCCGGGACAGATTATGGCTACACCTTC | TRBV6-1 | 15 | TRBJ1-2 | - | TRBD1